This section outlines one T cell receptor beta chain sequence together with its context. This specimen belongs to a study of T-cell reconstitution after alpha-beta-depleted transplantation in children. In germline, CDR1 is SGHRS, CDR2 YFSETQ. The CDR3 sequence is 16 residues long. The V end was cut by 3 bases, the J end by 1 base, with 17 bases between. Unique molecular identifiers were incorporated when the TCRbeta library was constructed. TCRdb passed the PCR reads through MiXCR, listing each CDR3 protein once. This sample has 500,000 to 600,000 distinct CDR3 sequences, with approximately 20% found just once.

The rearrangement joins TRBV5-1 to TRBJ2-7; D uncertain. This TCR came from a human donor who donated a stem cell graft to a child with acute lymphoblastic leukemia. Sequenced here: PBMCs from the stem cell graft donor, sampled from the stem cell graft. The CDR3 loop reads CASSSSGTELSYEQYF. CDR3 sequence (DNA): TGCGCCAGCAGCTCCTCAGGCACAGAATTATCCTACGAGCAGTACTTC.